A selection of T cell receptor beta chains follows, all from one sample in a study of cytomegalovirus exposure and HLA in healthy donors. Measured with immunoSEQ multiplex PCR; TCRdb has only the in-frame clones, and not every one. The data show about 140,000 clones, approximately 94% seen once. Input material: PBMCs. These receptors were taken from a man aged 18 to 29 in good health and CMV-seropositive. Both conserved end residues are part of each CDR3. D genes are given only for firm matches. Where a row states a size, it is once, few, many or the class of an expanded clone; other rows omit it.

V	D	J	length	size	CDR3	DNA
TRBV19	-	TRBJ1-2	13	-	CASLRDTSYGYTF	TGTGCCAGTTTGAGGGACACCAGCTATGGCTACACCTTC
TRBV2	TRBD1	TRBJ2-7	14	-	CASSTGQGTYEQYF	TGTGCCAGCAGTACGGGACAGGGGACCTACGAGCAGTACTTC
TRBV5-1	TRBD2	TRBJ2-3	16	-	CASSLGTSGSTDTQYF	TGCGCCAGCAGCTTGGGGACTAGCGGGTCGACAGATACGCAGTATTTT
TRBV5-1	TRBD1	TRBJ2-7	15	once	CASSLVRTGTYEQYF	TGCGCCAGCAGCTTGGTTCGGACAGGGACCTACGAGCAGTACTTC
TRBV5-4	-	TRBJ1-5	13	-	CASSLDNDQPQHF	TGTGCCAGCAGCTTGGACAACGATCAGCCCCAGCATTTT
TRBV7-6	-	TRBJ1-4	13	-	CASSGGYNEKLFF	TGTGCCAGCAGCGGGGGGTATAATGAAAAACTGTTTTTT
TRBV6-1	TRBD1	TRBJ1-4	14	-	CASSDSRGREKLFF	TGTGCCAGCAGTGATTCGAGGGGGCGGGAAAAACTGTTTTTT
TRBV5-1	-	TRBJ2-7	15	-	CASSLSPRGDYEQYF	TGCGCCAGCAGCCTATCACCCAGGGGTGACTACGAGCAGTACTTC
TRBV5-1	-	TRBJ2-7	14	-	CASSQTSGTYEQYF	TGCGCCAGCAGTCAGACGTCCGGGACCTACGAGCAGTACTTC
TRBV5-1	-	TRBJ2-1	13	-	CASSSNPTTGQFF	TGCGCCAGCAGCTCCAACCCGACCACGGGGCAGTTCTTC
TRBV6-1	-	TRBJ2-6	16	-	CASSEAPNSGANVLTF	TGTGCCAGCAGTGAAGCCCCCAATTCTGGGGCCAACGTCCTGACTTTC
TRBV2	-	TRBJ2-1	11	-	CASSPDNEQFF	TGTGCCAGCAGCCCTGACAATGAGCAGTTCTTC
TRBV27	TRBD1	TRBJ1-1	15	-	CASRKRGQVNTEAFF	TGTGCCAGCCGTAAAAGGGGGCAGGTGAACACTGAAGCTTTCTTT
TRBV25-1	-	TRBJ2-2	15	-	CASSDMTVNTGELFF	TGTGCCAGCAGTGATATGACAGTGAACACCGGGGAGCTGTTTTTT
TRBV19	TRBD1	TRBJ1-2	13	-	CASSPTGVSGYTF	TGTGCCAGTAGTCCGACAGGGGTGAGCGGCTACACCTTC
TRBV27	TRBD1	TRBJ1-1	16	-	CASSPYRGHPDTEAFF	TGTGCCAGCAGCCCTTACAGGGGCCACCCCGACACTGAAGCTTTCTTT
TRBV6-5	-	TRBJ2-1	13	-	CASSYGQSNEQFF	TGTGCCAGCAGTTACGGCCAGTCAAATGAGCAGTTCTTC
TRBV6-5	TRBD1	TRBJ2-2	14	-	CASSRQGWTGELFF	TGTGCCAGCAGCCGACAGGGGTGGACCGGGGAGCTGTTTTTT
TRBV6-1	TRBD1	TRBJ2-7	15	-	CASSETRDSSYEQYF	TGTGCCAGCAGTGAGACCCGGGACAGCTCCTACGAGCAGTACTTC
TRBV28	TRBD1	TRBJ2-3	15	-	CASRASDRGSDTQYF	TGTGCCAGCAGGGCCTCGGACAGGGGATCAGATACGCAGTATTTT
TRBV5-1	TRBD1	TRBJ1-2	17	-	CASSSFPRTGRSYGYTF	TGCGCCAGCAGCTCCTTCCCTCGGACAGGGAGGAGCTATGGCTACACCTTC
TRBV19	TRBD1	TRBJ1-1	13	-	CASSSQGAGEAFF	TGTGCCAGTAGTTCTCAGGGGGCCGGTGAAGCTTTCTTT
TRBV10-3	-	TRBJ2-3	14	-	CAISDNQGADTQYF	TGTGCCATCAGTGATAATCAGGGCGCAGATACGCAGTATTTT
TRBV10-3	TRBD2	TRBJ2-3	15	-	CAISSGRAEEDTQYF	TGTGCCATCAGTAGCGGGAGGGCGGAGGAAGATACGCAGTATTTT
TRBV5-1	-	TRBJ2-7	13	-	CASRTTQTYEQYF	TGCGCCAGCAGGACGACACAAACCTACGAGCAGTACTTC
TRBV12-1	-	TRBJ2-3	13	-	CAQLAGETDTQYF	TGTGCCCAACTAGCGGGAGAAACAGATACGCAGTATTTT
TRBV5-1	-	TRBJ2-7	14	-	CASSAVDYTYEQYF	TGCGCCAGCAGCGCCGTGGACTATACCTACGAGCAGTACTTC
TRBV19	-	TRBJ2-2	13	-	CASMGGNTGELFF	TGTGCCAGTATGGGGGGGAACACCGGGGAGCTGTTTTTT
TRBV7-3	TRBD1	TRBJ2-7	16	-	CASSLAIMGQGVEQYF	TGTGCCAGCAGCTTAGCGATAATGGGACAGGGGGTTGAGCAGTACTTC
TRBV19	TRBD1	TRBJ1-2	14	-	CASSVTGSGYGYTF	TGTGCCAGTAGTGTGACAGGGTCGGGCTATGGCTACACCTTC
TRBV4-1	-	TRBJ2-5	14	-	CASSQTLARETQYF	TGCGCCAGCAGCCAAACCCTAGCGCGAGAGACCCAGTACTTC
TRBV4-1	-	TRBJ2-1	15	-	CASSPEEGVGREQFF	TGCGCCAGCAGCCCAGAAGAGGGGGTTGGTCGTGAGCAGTTCTTC
TRBV9	TRBD1	TRBJ2-7	15	-	CASNRGQGGEYEQYF	TGTGCCAGCAACAGGGGGCAGGGGGGAGAATACGAGCAGTACTTC
TRBV20-1	-	TRBJ1-4	11	-	CSATGNEKLFF	TGCAGTGCTACAGGGAACGAAAAACTGTTTTTT
TRBV28	-	TRBJ2-7	14	-	CASSPRDTEYEQYF	TGTGCCAGCAGTCCTAGGGACACTGAGTACGAGCAGTACTTC
TRBV27	-	TRBJ2-7	15	-	CASSLLAAGGYEQYF	TGTGCCAGCAGTTTATTGGCGGCCGGCGGCTACGAGCAGTACTTC
TRBV7-2	-	TRBJ2-1	15	-	CASSLVVTQYNEQFF	TGTGCCAGCAGCTTAGTAGTGACTCAGTACAATGAGCAGTTCTTC
TRBV9	TRBD1	TRBJ1-1	14	once	CASSGTTGPGEAFF	TGTGCCAGCAGCGGTACGACAGGGCCAGGTGAAGCTTTCTTT
TRBV27	-	TRBJ1-2	13	-	CASSFVRGYGYTF	TGTGCCAGCAGTTTTGTCAGGGGCTATGGCTACACCTTC